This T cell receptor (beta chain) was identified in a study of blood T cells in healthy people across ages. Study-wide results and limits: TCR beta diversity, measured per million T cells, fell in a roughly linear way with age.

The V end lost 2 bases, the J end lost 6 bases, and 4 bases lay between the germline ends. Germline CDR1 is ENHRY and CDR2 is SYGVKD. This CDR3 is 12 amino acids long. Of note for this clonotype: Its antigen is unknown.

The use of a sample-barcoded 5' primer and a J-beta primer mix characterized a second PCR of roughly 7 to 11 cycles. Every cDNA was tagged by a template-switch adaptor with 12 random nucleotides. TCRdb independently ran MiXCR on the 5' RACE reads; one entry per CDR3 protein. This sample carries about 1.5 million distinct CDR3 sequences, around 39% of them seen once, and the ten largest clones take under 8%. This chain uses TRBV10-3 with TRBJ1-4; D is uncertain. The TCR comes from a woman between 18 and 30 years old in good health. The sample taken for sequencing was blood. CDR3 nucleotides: TGTGCCATCAGTGAGGGCGATGAAAAACTGTTTTTT. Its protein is CAISEGDEKLFF.